This TCR beta chain stems from a study of T cells after yellow fever vaccination. Comment on this clonotype: Its matching antigen is unknown.

V lost 0 bases to trimming and J lost 7 bases; unmatched junction nucleotides: 6. Per germline, CDR1 SGHTA and CDR2 FQGNSA. The CDR3 loop spans 17 amino acids. A process of 5'RACE template switching, which added a universal primer site and UMIs, was used to make TCR cDNA. TCRdb reprocessed the 5' RACE reads with MiXCR, giving one entry per CDR3 protein. The data hold 450,000 to 550,000 distinct CDR3 sequences, with approximately 21% observed a single time. Study results and limitations: Reappearing after the booster were most of the clones from primary vaccination (roughly 95% CD4, approximately 85% CD8). It was the secondary response that reached its peak faster, day 5 versus 15, but it was weaker. Highly abundant clonotypes carried over from the bulk population could end up in FACS-sorted repertoires as contaminants.

This sequence originates from a young man who received the YFV17D yellow fever vaccine. V is TRBV7-2 and J is TRBJ2-3; 14 bases align to TRBD2. The sample was PBMCs, taken 15 days after the yellow fever booster vaccination. This CDR3 is CASSLAGTSGSGNTQYF. The CDR3 nucleotides read TGTGCCAGCAGCTTAGCGGGGACTAGCGGGAGCGGAAATACGCAGTATTTT.